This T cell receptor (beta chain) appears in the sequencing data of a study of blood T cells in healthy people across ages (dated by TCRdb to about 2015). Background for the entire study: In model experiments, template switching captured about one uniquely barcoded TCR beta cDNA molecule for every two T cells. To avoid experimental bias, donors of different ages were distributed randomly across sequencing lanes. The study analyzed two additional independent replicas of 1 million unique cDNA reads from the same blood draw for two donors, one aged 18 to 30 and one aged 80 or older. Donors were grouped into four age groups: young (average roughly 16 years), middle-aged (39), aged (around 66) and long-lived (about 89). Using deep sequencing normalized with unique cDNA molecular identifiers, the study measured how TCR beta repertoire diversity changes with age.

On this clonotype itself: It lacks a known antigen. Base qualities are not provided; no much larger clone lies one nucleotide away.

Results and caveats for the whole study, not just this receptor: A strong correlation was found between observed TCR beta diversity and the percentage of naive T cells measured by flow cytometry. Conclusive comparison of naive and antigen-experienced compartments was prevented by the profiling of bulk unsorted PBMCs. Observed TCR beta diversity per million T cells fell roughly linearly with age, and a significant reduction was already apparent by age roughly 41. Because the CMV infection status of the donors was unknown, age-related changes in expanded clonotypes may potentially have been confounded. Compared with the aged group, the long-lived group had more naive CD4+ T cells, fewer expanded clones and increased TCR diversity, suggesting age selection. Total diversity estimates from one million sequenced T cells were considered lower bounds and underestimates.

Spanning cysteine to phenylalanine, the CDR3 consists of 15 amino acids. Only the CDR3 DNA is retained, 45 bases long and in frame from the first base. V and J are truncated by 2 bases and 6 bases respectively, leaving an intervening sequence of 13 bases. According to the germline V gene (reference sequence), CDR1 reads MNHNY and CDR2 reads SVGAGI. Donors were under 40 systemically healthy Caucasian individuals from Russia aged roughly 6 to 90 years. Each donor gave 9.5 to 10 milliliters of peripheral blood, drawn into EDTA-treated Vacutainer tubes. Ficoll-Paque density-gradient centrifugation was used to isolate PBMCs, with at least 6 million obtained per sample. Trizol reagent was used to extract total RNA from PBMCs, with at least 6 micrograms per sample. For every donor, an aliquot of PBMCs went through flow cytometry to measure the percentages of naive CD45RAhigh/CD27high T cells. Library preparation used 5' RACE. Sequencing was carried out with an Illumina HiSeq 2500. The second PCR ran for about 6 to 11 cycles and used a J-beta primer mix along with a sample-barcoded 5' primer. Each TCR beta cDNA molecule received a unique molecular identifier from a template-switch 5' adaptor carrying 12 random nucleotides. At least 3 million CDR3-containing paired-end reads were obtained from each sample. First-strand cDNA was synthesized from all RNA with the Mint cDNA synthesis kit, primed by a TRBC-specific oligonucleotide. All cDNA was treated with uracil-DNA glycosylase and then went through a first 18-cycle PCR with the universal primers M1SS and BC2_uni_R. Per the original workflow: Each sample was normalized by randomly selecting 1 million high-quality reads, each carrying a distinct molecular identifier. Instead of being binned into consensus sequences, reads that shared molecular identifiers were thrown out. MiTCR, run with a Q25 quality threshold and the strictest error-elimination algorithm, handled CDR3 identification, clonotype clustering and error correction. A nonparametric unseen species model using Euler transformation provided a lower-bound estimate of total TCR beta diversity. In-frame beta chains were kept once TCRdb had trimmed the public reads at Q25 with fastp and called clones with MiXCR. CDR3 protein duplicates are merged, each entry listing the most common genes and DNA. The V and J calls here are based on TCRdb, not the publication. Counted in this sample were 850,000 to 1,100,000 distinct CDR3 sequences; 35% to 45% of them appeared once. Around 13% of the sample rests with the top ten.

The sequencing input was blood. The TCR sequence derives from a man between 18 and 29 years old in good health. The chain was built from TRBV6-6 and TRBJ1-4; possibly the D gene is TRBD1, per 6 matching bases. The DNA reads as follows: TGTGCCAGCAGTTACCCCGAGGGGGGGCATGAAAAACTGTTTTTT. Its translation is CASSYPEGGHEKLFF.